A single sample is the source of the 14 T cell receptor beta chains below, sequenced in a study of cytomegalovirus exposure and HLA in healthy donors (dated by TCRdb to about 2017). Library generation was performed with the immunoSEQ multiplex PCR assay. For the multiplex PCR, a mixture combining 60 forward primers for TCR Vbeta segments and 13 reverse primers for TCR Jbeta segments was used. TCRdb retrieved this table from immuneACCESS and kept in-frame rearrangements only. Not all clones are present; in checked studies, unresolved V genes account for under half, and no reason is known for the remainder. The sample table records 95,000 to 120,000 clones; approximately 67% of these occur just once. The ten largest clonotypes hold about 8.5% of the sample. The specimen sequenced was PBMCs. These receptors came from a man aged 18 to 29 in good health and CMV-seropositive.

This chain connects TRBV5-1 to TRBJ1-2; unclear D gene. This CDR3 contains 12 residues. Germline V gene data show CDR1 as SGHRS and CDR2 as YFSETQ. V dropped 0 bases and J dropped 5 bases, with 5 bases sitting between them. This CDR3 is CASSLDYYGYTF. The DNA for the CDR3 is TGCGCCAGCAGCTTGGACTATTATGGCTACACCTTC. Full variable domain (outside the CDR3, taken from reference TRBV5-1 and TRBJ1-2): KAGVTQTPRYLIKTRGQQVTLSCSPISGHRSVSWYQQTPGQGLQFLFEYFSETQRNKGNFPGRFSGRQFSNSRSEMNVSTLELGDSALYLCASSLDYYGYTFGSGTRLTVV.

In this sample, this clone turned up a few times. The rearrangement uses TRBV5-1 and TRBJ2-7; D gene unclear. Trimming cost V 2 bases and J 2 bases, with 8 bases left between them. Per germline, CDR1 SGHRS and CDR2 YFSETQ. This CDR3 has 13 residues. The CDR3 DNA reads as TGCGCCAGCAGCTTACAAGAAGCCTACGAGCAGTACTTC. It yields the protein CASSLQEAYEQYF.

The chain employs TRBV5-1 and TRBJ2-3; TRBD1 matches at 9 bases. V shed 4 bases, J shed 2 bases, and the junction held 5 bases outside the gene matches. Germline lookup yields CDR1 SGHRS and CDR2 YFSETQ. The CDR3 runs 15 residues. The CDR3 reads CASSGRTGVTDTQYF. CDR3 nucleotides: TGCGCCAGCAGCGGACGGACAGGGGTCACAGATACGCAGTATTTT.

J is TRBJ2-1 and V is TRBV29-1; 7 nucleotides agree with TRBD1. Germline V gene lookup returns CDR1 SQVTM and CDR2 ANQGSEA. V dropped 7 bases and J dropped 5; count of bases not matched to a gene: 8. There are 13 residues in the CDR3. CDR3 amino acids: CSAKPTGNNEQFF. Here the CDR3 DNA reads TGCAGCGCGAAGCCGACAGGGAACAATGAGCAGTTCTTC.

The chain employs TRBV6-1 and TRBJ1-1; weak D call: TRBD1 (5 bases). Germline CDR1 reads MNHNS; CDR2 reads SASEGT. This CDR3 spans 12 amino acids. V lost 0 bases and J 7 bases, leaving 6 bases between the germline ends. The CDR3: CASSEARVEAFF. Here the CDR3 DNA reads TGTGCCAGCAGTGAAGCCAGGGTTGAAGCTTTCTTT.

The chain carries TRBV11-2 and TRBJ1-5; TRBD1 might be the D (6 bases). Between the trimmed V and J ends, which lost 4 bases and 6 bases, there was a span of 10 bases. Germline V gives CDR1 SGHAT, CDR2 FQNNGV. The CDR3 consists of 13 residues. CDR3 DNA: TGTGCCAGCAGCTCAACAGGGACTCAGCCCCAGCATTTT. Protein product: CASSSTGTQPQHF.

This clone was recorded a few times. V gene TRBV15 combines with J gene TRBJ1-2; TRBD1 matches 9 bases. Germline CDR1 LNHNV, CDR2 YYDKDF (reference sequence). CDR3 length: 15 amino acids. V trimming: 3 bases; J trimming: 7 bases; junction bases outside the gene matches: 9. The CDR3, as DNA: TGTGCCACCAGCAGGGGCCCTACAGGGGGCAGTGGCTACACCTTC. The encoded protein is CATSRGPTGGSGYTF.

V is TRBV5-1 and J is TRBJ1-2; 7 nucleotides match TRBD1. V trimming: 1 base; J trimming: 6 bases; junction bases outside the gene matches: 3. The V gene's germline CDR1 is SGHRS and CDR2 YFSETQ. The length of the CDR3 is 13 residues. CDR3 bases: TGCGCCAGCAGCTTGACCACAGGGGATGGCTACACCTTC. Translating it yields CASSLTTGDGYTF.

This clone was observed a few times. Written as DNA, the CDR3 is TGTGCCAGCAGTGAATGGGGGGGCGAGAATCAGCCCCAGCATTTT. Encoded protein: CASSEWGGENQPQHF. The rearrangement joins TRBV25-1 to TRBJ1-5, with a tentative D call TRBD1 (6 bases). This CDR3 has 15 amino acids. Trimming removed 1 base at V and 4 bases at J, with 11 bases between. CDR1 is MGHDK and CDR2 is SYGVNS in the germline V gene.

The rearrangement uses TRBV28 and TRBJ1-6; 7 bases are shared with TRBD1. The CDR3 has 16 residues. J gave up 9 bases and V 6 bases, and 14 bases lay outside the gene matches. Germline-derived CDR1 and CDR2 are MDHEN and SYDVKM. The CDR3 bases are TGTGCCAGCAGCCGAAAGCGCAGGGGGGCGGGTTCACCCCTCCACTTT. Protein: CASSRKRRGAGSPLHF.

The genes are TRBV4-1 and TRBJ2-1; 9 bases line up with TRBD2. The germline V gene has CDR1 MGHRA and CDR2 YSYEKL. There are 17 residues in the CDR3. V lost 1 base and J lost 4; bases outside the gene matches: 8. The CDR3 DNA is TGCGCCAGCAGCCAAGGTGGGGCGGGGGGGCTGTACAATGAGCAGTTCTTC. Translation gives CASSQGGAGGLYNEQFF.

The chain couples TRBV18 to TRBJ2-1, with 10 bases that match TRBD2. Germline V gene lookup returns CDR1 KGHSH and CDR2 LQKENI. The length of the CDR3 is 14 residues. V lost 3 bases to trimming and J lost 6 bases; unmatched junction nucleotides: 2. This CDR3 reads CASSPGTSANEQFF. The CDR3 coding sequence is TGTGCCAGCTCACCCGGGACTAGCGCCAATGAGCAGTTCTTC.

This clone showed up just once. The chain combines TRBV7-2 with TRBJ2-7, with D possibly matching TRBD2 (6 bases). Trimming removed 1 base from V and 1 base from J, with 8 bases in between. The V gene's germline CDR1 is SGHTA and CDR2 FQGNSA. The CDR3 sequence is 14 residues long. CDR3 nucleotides: TGTGCCAGCAGCTTAGGTCTAGCGTCCTACGAGCAGTACGTC. Protein product: CASSLGLASYEQYV.

The chain combines TRBV6-5 with TRBJ2-7, with a weak D call TRBD1 (5 bases). Deletions cut 2 bases from V and 2 bases from J, with 16 bases between. Germline V gene sequence: CDR1 MNHEY, CDR2 SVGAGI. CDR3 length equals 16 residues. The CDR3: CASSYHRPEAPYEQYF. The CDR3 region has the DNA TGTGCCAGCAGTTACCACAGGCCCGAAGCTCCCTACGAGCAGTACTTC.